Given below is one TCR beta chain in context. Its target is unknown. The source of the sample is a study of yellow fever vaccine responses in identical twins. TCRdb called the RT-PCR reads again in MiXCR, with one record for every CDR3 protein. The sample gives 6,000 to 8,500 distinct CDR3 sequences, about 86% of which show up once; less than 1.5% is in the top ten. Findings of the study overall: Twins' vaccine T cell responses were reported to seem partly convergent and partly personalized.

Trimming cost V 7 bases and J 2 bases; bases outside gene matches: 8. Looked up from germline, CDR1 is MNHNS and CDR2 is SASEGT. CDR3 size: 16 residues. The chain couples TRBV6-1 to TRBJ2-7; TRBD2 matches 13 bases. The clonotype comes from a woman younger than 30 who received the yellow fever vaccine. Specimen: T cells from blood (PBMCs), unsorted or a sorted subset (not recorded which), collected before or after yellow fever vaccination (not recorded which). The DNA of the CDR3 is TGTGCCAGCACAGGGACTAGCGGGAAACGGGCCTACGAGCAGTACTTC. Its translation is CASTGTSGKRAYEQYF.